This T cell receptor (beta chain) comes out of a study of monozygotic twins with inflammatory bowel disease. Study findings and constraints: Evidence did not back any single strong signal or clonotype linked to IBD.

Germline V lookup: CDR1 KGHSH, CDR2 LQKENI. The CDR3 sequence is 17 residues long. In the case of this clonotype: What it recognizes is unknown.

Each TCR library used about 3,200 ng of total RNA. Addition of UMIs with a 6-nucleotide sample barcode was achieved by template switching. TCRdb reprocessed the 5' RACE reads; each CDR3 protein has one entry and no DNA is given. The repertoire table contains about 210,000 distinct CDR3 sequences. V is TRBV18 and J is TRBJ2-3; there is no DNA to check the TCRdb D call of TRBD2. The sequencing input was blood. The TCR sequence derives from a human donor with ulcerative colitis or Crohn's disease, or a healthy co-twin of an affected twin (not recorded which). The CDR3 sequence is CASSLSPPSGAGDTQYF.